The 7 T cell receptor beta chains below all came from one sample that was sequenced in a study of blood T cell repertoires in COVID-19 (TCRdb year 2020). The library was prepared using the immunoSEQ multiplex PCR assay. Held by TCRdb, this immuneACCESS table contains in-frame sequences only and omits some clones. Under half of the omission traces to an unresolved V gene where checked; the cause of the rest is unknown. The sample table shows around 150,000 clones, and under 90% are seen once. The ten largest account for approximately 3.6% of the sample. Sequenced material: PBMCs or T cells enriched from blood (not recorded which). All receptors come from a woman aged 60 to 75 who had recovered from COVID-19.

The rearrangement uses TRBV27 and TRBJ1-3, with D possibly TRBD1 on 5 matching bases. The CDR3 runs to 15 residues. Trimming left V 5 bases short and J 1 base short, with 12 bases between. CDR1 is MNHEY and CDR2 is SMNVEV in the germline V gene (reference sequence). The CDR3 loop reads CASSLDSTSGNTIYF. The CDR3 region has the DNA TGTGCCAGCAGTCTTGACAGTACTTCTGGAAACACCATATATTTT.

V is TRBV3-1 (or the pseudogene TRBV3-2) and J is TRBJ2-1; D is perhaps TRBD2 (5 bases). This CDR3 has 15 residues. Trimming cost V 1 base and J 7 bases, with 14 bases left between them. CDR1 LGHDT and CDR2 YNNKEL come from the germline V gene (reference sequence). CDR3: CASSQGTGHSNEQFF. The DNA of the CDR3 is TGTGCCAGCAGCCAAGGGACTGGTCATTCGAATGAGCAGTTCTTC.

The chain joins TRBV27 to TRBJ1-4; the match to TRBD1 covers 8 bases. This CDR3 has 14 residues. Germline assignment: CDR1 MNHEY and CDR2 SMNVEV (reference sequence). Trimming at V came to 3 bases and at J to 8 bases, leaving 5 bases not matched to a gene. For the CDR3, the DNA is TGTGCCAGCAGTTTTGTACAGGGGGGGGAAAAACTGTTTTTT. Residues: CASSFVQGGEKLFF.

The gene calls are TRBV29-1 and TRBJ1-1; D remains unclear. This CDR3 comprises 13 residues. The germline CDR1 and CDR2 sequences are SQVTM and ANQGSEA. V lost 6 bases and J 5 bases, leaving 16 bases between the germline ends. The CDR3 is CSVPPSGGTEAFF. As DNA, the CDR3 is TGCAGCGTACCTCCCAGCGGTGGGACTGAAGCTTTCTTT.

This clone was observed a handful of times. The sample has other DNA sequences that encode this CDR3 too. The V gene is TRBV3-1 (or the pseudogene TRBV3-2), the J gene TRBJ1-1, with 7 bases aligning to TRBD1. The junction had 0 bases not matched to a gene; V was cut back by 0 bases and J by 2 bases. Germline V gene sequence: CDR1 LGHDT, CDR2 YNNKEL (reference sequence). This CDR3 contains 14 residues. The CDR3 spells CASSQEGGNTEAFF. As DNA, the CDR3 is TGTGCCAGCAGCCAAGAAGGGGGCAACACTGAAGCTTTCTTT.

The genes are TRBV30 and TRBJ1-3; D call uncertain. CDR1 is GTSNPN, CDR2 SVGIG, per germline (reference sequence). The CDR3 loop spans 13 amino acids. V lost 2 bases to trimming and J lost 3 bases, with 8 bases between them. As DNA, the CDR3 is TGTGCCTGGAGTCGAGGAATTGGAAACACCATATATTTT. This gives the protein CAWSRGIGNTIYF.

CDR3 nucleotides: TGTGCCAGCAGCTTGGAGATAGAAATGGTCTATGGCTACACCTTC. It specifies CASSLEIEMVYGYTF. This sequence joins TRBV5-5 and TRBJ1-2; the D is unclear. Germline V lookup: CDR1 SGHKS, CDR2 YYEKEE (reference sequence). Trimming removed 0 bases from V and 4 bases from J, with 13 bases in between. This CDR3 is built from 15 residues.